This T cell receptor (beta chain) was recovered during a study of T cell responses to AZD1222 COVID-19 vaccine. Study-level background: Whether given at about 4 or about 12 weeks, second doses were pooled. Study results and limitations: Nearly half of spike-specific TCRs reportedly go after variant regions that carry no mutations.

The CDR3 has 19 residues. The germline gives CDR1 SGHDT, CDR2 YYEEEE. V lost 2 bases and J lost 6; bases outside the gene matches: 18. Regarding this clone: Antigen unknown.

Libraries were prepared by immunoSEQ multiplex PCR; TCRdb keeps only in-frame clonotypes and omits some of them. In the table there are about 130,000 clones, around 89% of which are singletons. The input for sequencing was peripheral blood, taken on day 0 of AZD1222 vaccination. This rearrangement joins TRBV5-6 to TRBJ2-7; 12 nucleotides agree with TRBD2. The TCR comes from an adult in good health. As DNA, the CDR3 is TGTGCCAGCAGCTTCATTTACCGAGGACTAGCGGGACGTTGGAGCGAGCAGTACTTC. Residues: CASSFIYRGLAGRWSEQYF.